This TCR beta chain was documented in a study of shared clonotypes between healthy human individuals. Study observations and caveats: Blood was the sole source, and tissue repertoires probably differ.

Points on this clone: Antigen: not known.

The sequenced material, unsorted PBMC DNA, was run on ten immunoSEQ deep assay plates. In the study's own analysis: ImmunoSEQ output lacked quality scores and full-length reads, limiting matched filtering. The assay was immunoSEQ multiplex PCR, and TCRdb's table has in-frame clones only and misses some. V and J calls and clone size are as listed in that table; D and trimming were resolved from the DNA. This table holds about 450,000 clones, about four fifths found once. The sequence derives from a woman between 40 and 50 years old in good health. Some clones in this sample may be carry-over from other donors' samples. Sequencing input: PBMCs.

The CDR3 DNA sequence: TGTGCCAGCAGTCCTTCCGGGAGGGAATGGGGCGGGGAGCTGTTTTTT. Residues: CASSPSGREWGGELFF. The chain carries TRBV2 and TRBJ2-2, with TRBD2 matching over 8 bases. Per the germline V gene, CDR1 is SNHLY and CDR2 is FYNNEI. This CDR3 region has 16 residues. After removal of 5 bases from V and 7 bases from J, the junction contained 12 bases not matched to a gene.